These 5 T cell receptor beta chains share one sample of origin, sequenced in a study of T cell responses to AZD1222 COVID-19 vaccine. TCRdb's copy holds only in-frame clones and misses some; the assay was immunoSEQ multiplex PCR. The sample contains roughly 100,000 clones, about 90% of which appear only once. The source material was peripheral blood, sampled on day 0 of AZD1222 vaccination. These receptors all stem from an adult in good health.

The J gene is TRBJ1-4, the V gene TRBV5-5; D unclear. This CDR3 spans 12 amino acids. Germline assignment: CDR1 SGHKS and CDR2 YYEKEE (reference sequence). Trimming cost V 0 bases and J 11 bases, with 8 bases left between them. As DNA, the CDR3 is TGTGCCAGCAGCTTGGGGGCTGGGAAACTGTTTTTT. This encodes CASSLGAGKLFF.

This clone was detected only once. The chain is built from TRBV7-9 and TRBJ2-5; D gene unclear. In germline, CDR1 is SEHNR, CDR2 FQNEAQ (reference sequence). V was cut by 0 bases and J by 9 bases, with 11 bases left in between. This CDR3 has 13 amino acids. The DNA of the CDR3 is TGTGCCAGCAGCTTAGCGCTCAGCGATCCCCAGTACTTC. Translation gives CASSLALSDPQYF.

This clone was picked up one time. J is TRBJ2-5 and V is TRBV10-2; D is unclear. Trimming stripped 8 bases from V and 1 base from J, with 11 bases between. Germline loops: CDR1 WSHSY, CDR2 SAAADI. The CDR3 extends over 13 amino acids. The CDR3 coding sequence is TGCGCCAGCGCCCCGGCGGTCCAAGAGACCCAGTACTTC. Residues: CASAPAVQETQYF.

CDR3 sequence: CASSPQGISGANVLTF. The CDR3 bases are TGTGCCAGCAGTCCACAGGGGATCTCTGGGGCCAACGTCCTGACTTTC. This chain uses TRBV6-2 or TRBV6-3 with TRBJ2-6, with TRBD1 identical over 7 bases. Germline trimming cut 5 bases from V and 0 bases from J; bases unmatched to any gene: 4. The CDR3 covers 16 residues. Germline CDR1 reads MNHEY; CDR2 reads SVGEGT.

In DNA, the CDR3 is TGTGCCAGCAGGGAGGAGAGAGGGGGTTCGGCCACCATATATTTT. Its protein is CASREERGGSATIYF. The chain has TRBV2 and TRBJ1-3; D might be TRBD1 (6 bases). Germline CDR1 SNHLY, CDR2 FYNNEI. The CDR3 contains 15 residues. Trimming left V 6 bases short and J 9 bases short, with 21 bases between.